This T cell receptor (beta chain) was captured in a study of T cells in Graves' hyperthyroidism and ophthalmopathy. Germline lookup yields CDR1 SGHVS and CDR2 FQNEAQ. The CDR3 is 17 residues long. V lost 5 bases to trimming and J lost 0 bases; unmatched junction nucleotides: 7. This clonotype was recorded at least ten times. What was amplified from RNA transcripts were TCR beta CDR3 regions. HTBI primers were the set used in a first-round RT-PCR of the TCR CDR3. TCRdb re-called the multiplex PCR reads through MiXCR, storing one row per CDR3 protein. The data show fewer than 450,000 distinct CDR3 sequences, 12% to 15% seen once.

The chain joins TRBV7-8 to TRBJ2-1; the match to TRBD2 covers 10 bases. The sequenced sample consisted of blood. This clonotype was obtained from an older woman with Graves' ophthalmopathy. This CDR3 reads CASSPRLAGSSYNEQFF. Here the CDR3 DNA reads TGTGCCAGCAGCCCAAGACTAGCGGGTAGCTCCTACAATGAGCAGTTCTTC.